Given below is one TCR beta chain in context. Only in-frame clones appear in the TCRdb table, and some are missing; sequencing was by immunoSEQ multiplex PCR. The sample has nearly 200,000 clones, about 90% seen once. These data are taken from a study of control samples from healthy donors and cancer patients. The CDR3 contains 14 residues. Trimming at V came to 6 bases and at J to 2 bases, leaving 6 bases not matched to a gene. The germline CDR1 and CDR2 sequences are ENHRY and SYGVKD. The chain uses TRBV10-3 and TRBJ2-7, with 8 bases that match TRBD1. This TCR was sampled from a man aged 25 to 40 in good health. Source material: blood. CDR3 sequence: CAIRSQGGAYEQYF. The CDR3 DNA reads TGTGCCATCAGGTCACAGGGGGGTGCCTACGAGCAGTACTTC.